A selection of T cell receptor beta chains follows, all from one sample in a study of blood T cell repertoires in COVID-19. The method was immunoSEQ multiplex PCR; TCRdb's version includes in-frame clones alone and lacks a portion of them. The table has 150,000 to 200,000 clones, roughly 87% seen once. The sample comprised PBMCs or T cells enriched from blood (not recorded which). These receptors came from a man between 45 and 60 years old who had recovered from COVID-19. The CDR3 runs from the conserved cysteine through the conserved F or W. D genes are given only for firm matches. Some rows have no size entry. The others give once, few or many, or a class for an expanded clone.

j_gene: TRBJ1-1; len: 12; v_gene: TRBV12-3/TRBV12-4; abundance: NA; d_gene: NA; CDR3nt: TGTGCCTCGGGGTGGGCGAACACTGAAGCTTTCTTT; CDR3aa: CASGWANTEAFF
j_gene: TRBJ1-2; len: 16; v_gene: TRBV3-1/TRBV3-2; abundance: once; d_gene: TRBD1; CDR3nt: TGTGCCAGCAGCAATTCCGGGACAGGGGGCAGGGATGGCTACACCTTC; CDR3aa: CASSNSGTGGRDGYTF
j_gene: TRBJ1-1; len: 13; v_gene: TRBV7-6; abundance: few; d_gene: NA; CDR3nt: TGTGCCAGCAGCCCTACCCTAGGGGGTGAAGCTTTCTTT; CDR3aa: CASSPTLGGEAFF
j_gene: TRBJ2-5; len: 14; v_gene: TRBV20-1; abundance: NA; d_gene: TRBD1; CDR3nt: TGCAGTGCGAGTTTAGGACAGGGGAGTGAGACCCAGTACTTC; CDR3aa: CSASLGQGSETQYF
j_gene: TRBJ2-7; len: 16; v_gene: TRBV11-2; abundance: NA; d_gene: TRBD1; CDR3nt: TGTGCCAGCAGCTTTTATACCGGGACAGGGCTTTCCGAGCAGTACTTC; CDR3aa: CASSFYTGTGLSEQYF
j_gene: TRBJ1-6; len: 13; v_gene: TRBV2; abundance: NA; d_gene: NA; CDR3nt: TGTGCCAGCAGCATCAGGGTTAATTCACCCCTCCACTTT; CDR3aa: CASSIRVNSPLHF
j_gene: TRBJ1-5; len: 16; v_gene: TRBV19; abundance: NA; d_gene: TRBD1; CDR3nt: TGTGCCAGTAGGCTGACAGGGGGAGGTGTAAGTCAGCCCCAGCATTTT; CDR3aa: CASRLTGGGVSQPQHF
j_gene: TRBJ1-4; len: 14; v_gene: TRBV5-4; abundance: NA; d_gene: TRBD1; CDR3nt: TGTGCCAGCAGCGACAGGGGGCTGGTTGAAAAACTGTTTTTT; CDR3aa: CASSDRGLVEKLFF
j_gene: TRBJ2-1; len: 17; v_gene: TRBV6-2/TRBV6-3; abundance: NA; d_gene: TRBD1; CDR3nt: TGTGCCAGCAGTTACCGGGCCAGGGGGCGACCGGGGAATGAGCAGTTCTTC; CDR3aa: CASSYRARGRPGNEQFF
j_gene: TRBJ1-2; len: 16; v_gene: TRBV5-8; abundance: NA; d_gene: TRBD1; CDR3nt: TGTGCCAGCAGCGCAATCATCGGGACAGGGTCGTATGGCTACACCTTC; CDR3aa: CASSAIIGTGSYGYTF
j_gene: TRBJ2-7; len: 15; v_gene: TRBV30; abundance: NA; d_gene: TRBD2; CDR3nt: TGTGCCTGGAGGGCGGCTAGCGGGTACACCTACGAGCAGTACTTC; CDR3aa: CAWRAASGYTYEQYF
j_gene: TRBJ1-2; len: 14; v_gene: TRBV19; abundance: NA; d_gene: NA; CDR3nt: TGTGCCAGTAGTCCCGAGGTGGGGGCTTATGGCTACACCTTC; CDR3aa: CASSPEVGAYGYTF
j_gene: TRBJ1-2; len: 12; v_gene: TRBV29-1; abundance: NA; d_gene: TRBD1; CDR3nt: TGCAGCGTGGGCCAGGGGGCGCGTGGCTACACCTTC; CDR3aa: CSVGQGARGYTF
j_gene: TRBJ2-7; len: 14; v_gene: TRBV6-5; abundance: NA; d_gene: NA; CDR3nt: TGTGCCAGCAAACCGACAGTGTCCCTTGGGGAGCAGTACTTC; CDR3aa: CASKPTVSLGEQYF
j_gene: TRBJ1-2; len: 15; v_gene: TRBV5-1; abundance: NA; d_gene: TRBD1; CDR3nt: TGCGCCAGCAGCTCAGGGACAGGGAGGAGCTATGGCTACACCTTC; CDR3aa: CASSSGTGRSYGYTF
j_gene: TRBJ2-2; len: 16; v_gene: TRBV28; abundance: once; d_gene: TRBD1; CDR3nt: TGTGCCAGCACCGAGGCCGGGACAGGGAAGGAAGGGGAGCTGTTTTTT; CDR3aa: CASTEAGTGKEGELFF
j_gene: TRBJ1-1; len: 15; v_gene: TRBV2; abundance: once; d_gene: NA; CDR3nt: TGTGCCAGCAGTGACAGGGGACACAAAAACACTGAAGCTTTCTTT; CDR3aa: CASSDRGHKNTEAFF
j_gene: TRBJ2-5; len: 14; v_gene: TRBV5-1; abundance: NA; d_gene: NA; CDR3nt: TGCGCCAGCAGCCCGGAGGGGTACCAAGAGACCCAGTACTTC; CDR3aa: CASSPEGYQETQYF